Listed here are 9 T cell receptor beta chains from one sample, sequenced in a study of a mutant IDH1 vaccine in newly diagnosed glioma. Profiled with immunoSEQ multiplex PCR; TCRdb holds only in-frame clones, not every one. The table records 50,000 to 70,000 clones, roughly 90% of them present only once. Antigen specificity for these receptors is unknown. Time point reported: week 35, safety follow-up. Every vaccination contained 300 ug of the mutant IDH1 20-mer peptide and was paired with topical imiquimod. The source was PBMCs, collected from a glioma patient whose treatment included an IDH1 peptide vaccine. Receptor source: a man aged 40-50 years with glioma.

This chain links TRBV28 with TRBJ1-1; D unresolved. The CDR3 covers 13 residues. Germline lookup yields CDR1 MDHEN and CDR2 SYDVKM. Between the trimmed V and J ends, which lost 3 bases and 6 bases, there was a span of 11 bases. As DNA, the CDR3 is TGTGCCAGCAGTTTTGGCTGGGATCCTGAAGCTTTCTTT. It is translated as CASSFGWDPEAFF.

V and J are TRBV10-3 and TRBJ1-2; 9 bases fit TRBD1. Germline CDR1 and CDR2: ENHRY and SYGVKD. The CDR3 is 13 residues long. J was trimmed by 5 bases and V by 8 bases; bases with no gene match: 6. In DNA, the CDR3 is TGTGCCATCCAGGTGGGACAGGGATATGGCTACACCTTC. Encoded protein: CAIQVGQGYGYTF.

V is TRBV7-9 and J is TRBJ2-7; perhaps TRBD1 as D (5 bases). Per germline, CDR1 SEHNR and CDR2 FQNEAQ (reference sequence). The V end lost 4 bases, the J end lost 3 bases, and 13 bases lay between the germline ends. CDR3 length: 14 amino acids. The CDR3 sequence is CASSSHGHGYEQYF. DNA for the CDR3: TGTGCCAGCAGCTCTCACGGACACGGCTACGAGCAGTACTTC.

The CDR3 nucleotides are TGCGCCAGCAGCTTTACCCCTCCGACAGGGTCGAGTGGCTACACCTTC. It yields the protein CASSFTPPTGSSGYTF. The chain links TRBV5-1 to TRBJ1-2, with 7 bases that match TRBD1. The CDR3 extends over 16 amino acids. Germline V gene sequence: CDR1 SGHRS, CDR2 YFSETQ. V lost 2 bases, J lost 7 bases, and 14 bases stayed unmatched.

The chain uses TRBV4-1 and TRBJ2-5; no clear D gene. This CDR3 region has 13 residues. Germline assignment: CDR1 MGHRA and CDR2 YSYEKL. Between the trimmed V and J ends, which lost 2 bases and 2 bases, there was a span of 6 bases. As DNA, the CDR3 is TGCGCCAGCAGCCAACCACTTCAAGAGACCCAGTACTTC. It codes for CASSQPLQETQYF.

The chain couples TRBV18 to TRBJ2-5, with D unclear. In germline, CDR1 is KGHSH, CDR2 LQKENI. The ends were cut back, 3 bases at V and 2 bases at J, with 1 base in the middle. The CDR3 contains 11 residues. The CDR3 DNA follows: TGTGCCAGCTCACCTCAAGAGACCCAGTACTTC. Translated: CASSPQETQYF.

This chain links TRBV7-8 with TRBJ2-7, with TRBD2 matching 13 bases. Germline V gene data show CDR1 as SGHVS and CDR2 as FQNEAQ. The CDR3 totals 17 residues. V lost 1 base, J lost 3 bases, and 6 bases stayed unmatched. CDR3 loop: CASSLGLAGGIGYEQYF. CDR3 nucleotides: TGTGCCAGCAGCTTAGGACTAGCGGGAGGTATAGGCTACGAGCAGTACTTC.

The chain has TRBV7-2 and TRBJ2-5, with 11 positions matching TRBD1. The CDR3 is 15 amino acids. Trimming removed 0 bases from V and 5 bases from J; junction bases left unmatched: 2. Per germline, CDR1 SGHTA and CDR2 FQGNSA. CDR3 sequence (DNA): TGTGCCAGCAGCTTAGCGGGACAGGGGGGGGAGACCCAGTACTTC. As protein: CASSLAGQGGETQYF. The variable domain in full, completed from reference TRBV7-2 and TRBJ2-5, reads GAGVSQSPSNKVTEKGKDVELRCDPISGHTALYWYRQSLGQGLEFLIYFQGNSAPDKSGLPSDRFSAERTGGSVSTLTIQRTQQEDSAVYLCASSLAGQGGETQYFGPGTRLLVL.

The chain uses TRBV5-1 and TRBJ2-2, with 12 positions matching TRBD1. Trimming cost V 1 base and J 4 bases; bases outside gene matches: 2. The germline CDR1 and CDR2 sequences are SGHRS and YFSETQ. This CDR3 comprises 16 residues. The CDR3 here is CASSLTGQGATGELFF. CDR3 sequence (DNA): TGCGCCAGCAGCTTGACGGGACAGGGGGCCACCGGGGAGCTGTTTTTT.